The 8 T cell receptor beta chains below come from one sample, sequenced in a study of shared clonotypes between healthy human individuals. Generated by immunoSEQ multiplex PCR, the TCRdb table keeps only in-frame clones and is missing some. Of roughly 2 million clones in the sample, 90% to 95% were seen once. Sequenced sample: naive CD4+ T cells sorted from blood. Described subset: CD45RA+ positively selected. Receptors originate from a young man in good health.

V usage is TRBV19 and J usage is TRBJ2-1, with 9 bases matching TRBD1. Germline V gene lookup returns CDR1 LNHDA and CDR2 SQIVND (reference sequence). V was clipped by 5 bases and J by 6 bases; unmatched bases: 11. CDR3 length equals 16 residues. CDR3 sequence reads: CASSPWDRVIINEQFF. The CDR3 region has the DNA TGTGCCAGTAGTCCTTGGGACAGGGTTATAATCAATGAGCAGTTCTTC.

This clone was seen more than once but under ten times. The same CDR3 can be traced to other DNA sequences in this sample. This sequence joins TRBV6-5 and TRBJ2-7; D may correspond to TRBD1 or TRBD2 (5 bases each). Germline V lookup: CDR1 MNHEY, CDR2 SVGAGI. Trimming removed 2 bases at V and 0 bases at J, with 11 bases between. The CDR3 length is 15 residues. DNA for the CDR3: TGTGCCAGCAGTTACCGGGACCGAGGCTCCTACGAGCAGTACTTC. Its translation is CASSYRDRGSYEQYF.

On this clone itself: At the DNA level, this CDR3 is encoded by other sequences in the same sample as well. The J gene is TRBJ1-2, the V gene TRBV18; 10 bases fit TRBD1. The ends lost 3 bases at V and 4 bases at J; junction bases unmatched: 5. Germline V gene sequence: CDR1 KGHSH, CDR2 LQKENI. This CDR3 has 15 amino acids. The CDR3: CASSPPGQGTYGYTF. In DNA form, the CDR3 reads TGTGCCAGCTCACCCCCGGGACAGGGGACCTATGGCTACACCTTC.

This clone showed up many times. The chain combines TRBV7-9 with TRBJ2-7, with unresolved D. The germline V gene encodes CDR1 SEHNR and CDR2 FQNEAQ (reference sequence). The CDR3 extends over 14 amino acids. V lost 5 bases and J 2 bases, leaving 13 bases between the germline ends. For the CDR3, the DNA is TGTGCCAGCAGCACCACCAGCGCTCCCTACGAGCAGTACTTC. Its protein product is CASSTTSAPYEQYF.

Concerning this clone itself: The sample has other DNA sequences that encode this CDR3 too. The chain carries TRBV29-1 and TRBJ2-3; D possibly corresponds to TRBD1 (6 bases). Germline V gene lookup returns CDR1 SQVTM and CDR2 ANQGSEA. The CDR3 is made up of 12 amino acids. V was shortened by 3 bases and J by 3 bases, with 7 bases between the two germline ends. CDR3 residues: CSVDQGTDTQYF. CDR3 DNA: TGCAGCGTTGACCAGGGGACAGATACGCAGTATTTT.

The chain uses TRBV4-1 and TRBJ1-2, with TRBD1 identical over 9 bases. Germline CDR1 is MGHRA and CDR2 is YSYEKL. CDR3 length: 15 residues. V shed 4 bases and J 1 base; nucleotides not matched to a gene: 4. The CDR3 reads CASSPGTGINYGYTF. DNA of the CDR3: TGCGCCAGCAGCCCTGGGACAGGGATTAACTATGGCTACACCTTC.

The chain combines TRBV19 with TRBJ1-6, with TRBD1 matching 7 bases. The CDR3 loop spans 15 amino acids. Losses at the gene ends were 4 bases for V and 7 bases for J; bases not matched to a gene: 7. The germline CDR1 and CDR2 sequences are LNHDA and SQIVND (reference sequence). This chain's CDR3 is CASSKQGGWNSPLHF. CDR3 coding DNA: TGTGCCAGTAGTAAGCAGGGGGGATGGAATTCACCCCTCCACTTT.

The chain couples TRBV4-3 to TRBJ2-3; maybe TRBD2 (5 bases). The CDR3 covers 15 residues. The germline V gene encodes CDR1 LGHNA and CDR2 YSLEER. Trimming removed 1 base at V and 3 bases at J, with 11 bases between. The CDR3 region is CASSQGHGGTDTQYF. The DNA for the CDR3 is TGCGCCAGCAGCCAAGGGCATGGCGGGACAGATACGCAGTATTTT.